This passage covers 22 T cell receptor beta chains from one sample sequenced in a study of T cell responses to AZD1222 COVID-19 vaccine. The repertoire was sequenced with immunoSEQ multiplex PCR; TCRdb's copy has only in-frame clones and lacks some. The sample lists about 120,000 clones, approximately 84% occurring once. Sequenced here: peripheral blood, sampled on day 0 of AZD1222 vaccination. These receptors all come from an adult in good health.

The gene calls are TRBV6-6 and TRBJ1-3; 12 bases agree with TRBD1. Trimming cost V 6 bases and J 2 bases; bases outside gene matches: 14. CDR1 is MNHNY, CDR2 SVGAGI, per germline (reference sequence). The CDR3 totals 19 residues. Here the CDR3 DNA reads TGTGCCAGCAGCTACCGGGACAGGGGGCGAGGTTGGACTGGAAACACCATATATTTT. This codes for CASSYRDRGRGWTGNTIYF.

The chain is built from TRBV12-5 and TRBJ1-1; D not resolved. The CDR3 extends over 14 amino acids. V lost 7 bases to trimming and J lost 2 bases, with 14 bases between them. CDR1 is LGHNT, CDR2 FRNRAP, per germline. The CDR3 loop is CASAPLSVNTEAFF. The DNA for the CDR3 is TGTGCTAGTGCCCCACTATCCGTCAACACTGAAGCTTTCTTT.

The J gene is TRBJ2-7, the V gene TRBV11-2, with 7 positions matching TRBD1. CDR3 length: 15 residues. V dropped 1 base and J dropped 4; count of bases not matched to a gene: 7. Looked up from germline, CDR1 is SGHAT and CDR2 is FQNNGV. The CDR3 nucleotides read TGTGCCAGCAGCTTAGCCCAGACAGGGATGTACGAGCAGTACTTC. This sequence encodes CASSLAQTGMYEQYF.

The rearrangement links TRBV9 to TRBJ2-7, with TRBD2 identical over 13 bases. This CDR3 has 17 amino acids. The germline CDR1 and CDR2 sequences are SGDLS and YYNGEE. V gave up 4 bases and J gave up 4 bases; unmatched junction bases: 11. CDR3 in DNA: TGTGCCAGCAGCCCGTCAACGGGACTAGCGGGAATATACGAGCAGTACTTC. The encoded protein is CASSPSTGLAGIYEQYF.

This clone has a handful of counts. The V and J genes are TRBV6-6 and TRBJ2-7, with 12 bases aligning to TRBD2. V lost 2 bases to trimming and J lost 7 bases; unmatched junction nucleotides: 0. Germline V gene sequence: CDR1 MNHNY, CDR2 SVGAGI (reference sequence). This CDR3 contains 13 residues. CDR3 sequence (DNA): TGTGCCAGCAGTTACGGACTAGCGGGAGAGCAGTACTTC. Protein product: CASSYGLAGEQYF.

The V call is TRBV27, the J call TRBJ1-1; unclear D gene. CDR1 MNHEY and CDR2 SMNVEV come from the germline V gene (reference sequence). This CDR3 is built from 12 residues. V was shortened by 10 bases and J by 5 bases, with 14 bases between the two germline ends. The CDR3 protein is CATRTGLTEAFF. As DNA, the CDR3 is TGTGCCACTCGCACGGGTTTGACTGAAGCTTTCTTT.

The chain is built from TRBV19 and TRBJ1-5; 11 bases are shared with TRBD1. The CDR3 length is 19 residues. With 5 bases clipped from V and 6 bases from J, the junction kept 18 bases outside the gene matches. CDR1 is LNHDA, CDR2 SQIVND, per germline (reference sequence). CDR3 in DNA: TGTGCCAGTAGTCTGATACAAGGACAGGGGGCGCGGGGGGGTCAGCCCCAGCATTTT. As protein: CASSLIQGQGARGGQPQHF. The variable domain in full, with the rest retrieved from reference TRBV19 and TRBJ1-5, is DGGITQSPKYLFRKEGQNVTLSCEQNLNHDAMYWYRQDPGQGLRLIYYSQIVNDFQKGDIAEGYSVSREKKESFPLTVTSAQKNPTAFYLCASSLIQGQGARGGQPQHFGDGTRLSIL.

This clone was seen just once. This chain connects TRBV19 to TRBJ1-4; D is possibly TRBD1 (5 bases). The CDR3 has 15 residues. The V gene's germline CDR1 is LNHDA and CDR2 SQIVND (reference sequence). V was clipped by 7 bases and J by 0 bases, with 12 bases between them. Here the CDR3 reads CASTLGGATNEKLFF. The CDR3 DNA follows: TGTGCCAGTACTTTGGGGGGTGCAACTAATGAAAAACTGTTTTTT.

This chain uses TRBV28 with TRBJ1-2, with D possibly being TRBD1 (5 bases). Germline CDR1 is MDHEN and CDR2 is SYDVKM. The CDR3 covers 16 residues. The germline V and J ends were trimmed by 3 bases and 7 bases, with 21 bases remaining between them. The CDR3 region has the DNA TGTGCCAGCAGTTTCCCCCAGGACACGGAGGGGACTGGCTACACCTTC. It translates to CASSFPQDTEGTGYTF.

The chain has TRBV6-5 and TRBJ1-2, with 10 bases that match TRBD1. J was trimmed by 4 bases and V by 7 bases; bases with no gene match: 9. The CDR3 spans 15 residues. Per the germline V gene, CDR1 is MNHEY and CDR2 is SVGAGI. The DNA of the CDR3 is TGTGCCAGCACTCCACCTAGGGACAGGGGCTATGGCTACACCTTC. It yields the protein CASTPPRDRGYGYTF.

The J gene is TRBJ1-3, the V gene TRBV7-2, with D possibly being TRBD1 (6 bases). The CDR3 spans 15 residues. The germline CDR1 and CDR2 sequences are SGHTA and FQGNSA. V lost 5 bases and J lost 0, with 11 bases in between. The CDR3 coding sequence is TGTGCCAGCAGCGGGGGACACCCCTCTGGAAACACCATATATTTT. Encoded protein: CASSGGHPSGNTIYF.

J is TRBJ1-2 and V is TRBV18; 9 positions match TRBD1. Germline V gene sequence: CDR1 KGHSH, CDR2 LQKENI. Trimming at V came to 4 bases and at J to 4 bases, leaving 4 bases not matched to a gene. This CDR3 spans 14 amino acids. CDR3 residues: CASSLGTGTYGYTF. The CDR3 DNA reads TGTGCCAGCTCACTTGGGACAGGGACCTATGGCTACACCTTC.

The gene calls are TRBV14 and TRBJ2-7; D is uncertain. Germline V gene lookup returns CDR1 SGHDN and CDR2 FVKESK. The CDR3 extends over 12 amino acids. The CDR3 loop is CASAFVSYEQYF. In nucleotides, the CDR3 is TGTGCTTCCGCTTTTGTTTCCTACGAGCAGTACTTC.

The chain joins TRBV27 to TRBJ1-2; D remains unclear. This CDR3 is built from 16 residues. The germline gives CDR1 MNHEY, CDR2 SMNVEV (reference sequence). The germline V and J ends were trimmed by 4 bases and 7 bases, with 22 bases remaining between them. CDR3 sequence reads: CASSSPWTEPWSGYTF. The CDR3 DNA follows: TGTGCCAGCAGTTCCCCATGGACGGAACCCTGGTCTGGCTACACCTTC.

This chain links TRBV5-1 with TRBJ1-6, with D tentatively TRBD1 (6 bases). In germline, CDR1 is SGHRS, CDR2 YFSETQ. The CDR3 runs 16 residues. V lost 4 bases and J lost 6, with 17 bases in between. CDR3 amino acids: CASSPLAGAINSPLHF. CDR3 bases: TGCGCCAGCAGCCCCCTGGCGGGGGCAATTAATTCACCCCTCCACTTT.

The chain uses TRBV7-8 and TRBJ1-5; 7 bases are shared with TRBD1. Germline CDR1 reads SGHVS; CDR2 reads FQNEAQ. V was pared by 0 bases and J by 3 bases, with 2 bases of the junction left unmatched. This CDR3 region has 15 residues. The CDR3 DNA reads TGTGCCAGCAGCTTAGCGGGGACAGACAATCAGCCCCAGCATTTT. Translation: CASSLAGTDNQPQHF.

The chain carries TRBV18 and TRBJ1-1; TRBD1 agrees at 10 bases. Germline-derived CDR1 and CDR2 are KGHSH and LQKENI. This CDR3 is 15 amino acids long. Unmatched junction bases numbered 5, after V lost 3 bases and J lost 4 bases. The CDR3 coding sequence is TGTGCCAGCTCACCCGGGGACAGGGGTGGCACTGAAGCTTTCTTT. This gives the protein CASSPGDRGGTEAFF.

The chain links TRBV7-2 to TRBJ2-3; the match to TRBD2 covers 9 bases. The CDR3 is 15 residues long. Trimming removed 5 bases from V and 6 bases from J; junction bases left unmatched: 9. CDR1 is SGHTA and CDR2 is FQGNSA in the germline V gene. The CDR3 DNA follows: TGTGCCAGCAGCCTACAGACTAGCGGCAGGGATACGCAGTATTTT. Amino acids: CASSLQTSGRDTQYF.

DNA for the CDR3: TGTGCCAGCAGTTTAGGGGGGGGCGCGGCTGAAGCTTTCTTT. Amino acids: CASSLGGGAAEAFF. The V and J genes are TRBV28 and TRBJ1-1; maybe TRBD1 (6 bases). The length of the CDR3 is 14 residues. Germline V gene lookup returns CDR1 MDHEN and CDR2 SYDVKM. V dropped 2 bases and J dropped 6 bases, with 13 bases sitting between them.

The chain carries TRBV10-1 and TRBJ1-6; D uncertain. CDR1 and CDR2 from the germline V gene are WNHNN and SYGVQD (reference sequence). This CDR3 spans 14 amino acids. The ends were cut back, 6 bases at V and 7 bases at J, with 13 bases in the middle. CDR3: CASSNYRENSPLHF. The CDR3 DNA sequence: TGCGCCAGCAGCAATTACCGGGAGAATTCACCCCTCCACTTT.

This chain links TRBV7-9 with TRBJ2-3; D is tentatively TRBD1 or TRBD2 (5 bases each). Trimming cost V 5 bases and J 1 base, with 13 bases left between them. The CDR3 extends over 15 amino acids. CDR1 SEHNR and CDR2 FQNEAQ come from the germline V gene (reference sequence). CDR3 amino acids: CASSRWGSGTDTQYF. In DNA form, the CDR3 reads TGTGCCAGCAGCCGCTGGGGGAGCGGCACAGATACGCAGTATTTT.

The chain uses TRBV30 and TRBJ2-7, with unresolved D. CDR3 length: 11 amino acids. CDR1 GTSNPN and CDR2 SVGIG come from the germline V gene (reference sequence). Trimming left V 0 bases short and J 5 bases short, with 5 bases between. CDR3 DNA sequence: TGTGCCTGGAGTGTAGGTGACGAGCAGTACTTC. Its translation: CAWSVGDEQYF. Based on the CDR3 plus reference TRBV30 and TRBJ2-7, the full variable domain is SQTIHQWPATLVQPVGSPLSLECTVEGTSNPNLYWYRQAAGRGLQLLFYSVGIGQISSEVPQNLSASRPQDRQFILSSKKLLLSDSGFYLCAWSVGDEQYFGPGTRLTVT.